Listed below are T cell receptor beta chains from one sample, sequenced in a study of shared clonotypes between healthy human individuals. Sequencing was performed with immunoSEQ multiplex PCR; in TCRdb, only in-frame clones are kept and a portion is missing. The table has under 600,000 clones, around three quarters seen once. The specimen was PBMCs. The receptor set was obtained from a woman aged 35 to 49 in good health. Some clones in this sample may be carry-over from other donors' samples. Each CDR3 is given with its conserved first and last residue. The order of the fields is CDR3 protein, CDR3 DNA, J gene, D gene, V gene, clone size. The D gene is left open where the match is weak. A clone size is listed for some rows: how often the clone was seen (once, few, many), or a class if it is expanded.

CDR3 protein: CASRREPYNEQFF; CDR3 DNA: TGTGCCAGCAGGCGGGAACCCTACAATGAGCAGTTCTTC; J gene: TRBJ2-1; D gene: NA; V gene: TRBV28; clone size: few
CDR3 protein: CASSVLAVTYEQYF; CDR3 DNA: TGTGCCAGCAGTGTCCTAGCGGTGACCTACGAGCAGTACTTC; J gene: TRBJ2-7; D gene: TRBD2; V gene: TRBV2; clone size: NA
CDR3 protein: CASSFGSGTSTDTQYF; CDR3 DNA: TGTGCCAGCAGCTTCGGTAGCGGCACTAGCACAGATACGCAGTATTTT; J gene: TRBJ2-3; D gene: NA; V gene: TRBV7-9; clone size: NA
CDR3 protein: CASSAFLAGGPGEQFF; CDR3 DNA: TGTGCCAGTAGTGCGTTCCTAGCGGGAGGGCCGGGTGAGCAGTTCTTC; J gene: TRBJ2-1; D gene: TRBD2; V gene: TRBV19; clone size: NA
CDR3 protein: CATSRGYGSGTDTQYF; CDR3 DNA: TGTGCCACCAGCAGAGGATATGGATCGGGCACAGATACGCAGTATTTT; J gene: TRBJ2-3; D gene: NA; V gene: TRBV15; clone size: NA
CDR3 protein: CASSENPSSHQPQHF; CDR3 DNA: TGTGCCAGCAGTGAAAACCCCAGCTCCCATCAGCCCCAGCATTTT; J gene: TRBJ1-5; D gene: NA; V gene: TRBV6-1; clone size: NA
CDR3 protein: CAWSVRTGSYSNQPQHF; CDR3 DNA: TGTGCCTGGAGTGTACGGACAGGGAGTTATAGCAATCAGCCCCAGCATTTT; J gene: TRBJ1-5; D gene: TRBD1; V gene: TRBV30; clone size: NA
CDR3 protein: CAGSLVVRQMYEQYF; CDR3 DNA: TGTGCCGGCAGCTTAGTTGTCCGACAGATGTACGAGCAGTACTTC; J gene: TRBJ2-7; D gene: NA; V gene: TRBV7-8; clone size: NA
CDR3 protein: CASSLAALLGGYTF; CDR3 DNA: TGTGCCAGCAGCTTGGCTGCCCTCTTAGGGGGCTACACCTTC; J gene: TRBJ1-2; D gene: NA; V gene: TRBV5-4; clone size: few
CDR3 protein: CASSLGLAGSYEQYF; CDR3 DNA: TGCGCCAGCAGCCTGGGACTAGCGGGATCCTACGAGCAGTACTTC; J gene: TRBJ2-7; D gene: TRBD2; V gene: TRBV5-1; clone size: NA
CDR3 protein: CASSYRGNQPQHF; CDR3 DNA: TGTGCCAGCAGCTACAGGGGGAATCAGCCCCAGCATTTT; J gene: TRBJ1-5; D gene: TRBD1; V gene: TRBV7-2; clone size: NA
CDR3 protein: CASQQESSYNEQFF; CDR3 DNA: TGCGCCAGCCAACAGGAAAGCTCCTACAATGAGCAGTTCTTC; J gene: TRBJ2-1; D gene: NA; V gene: TRBV5-1; clone size: NA
CDR3 protein: CASSIWLGGGETQYF; CDR3 DNA: TGTGCCAGTAGTATTTGGCTAGGAGGGGGAGAGACCCAGTACTTC; J gene: TRBJ2-5; D gene: NA; V gene: TRBV19; clone size: NA
CDR3 protein: CASRRDSSSVDEQYF; CDR3 DNA: TGTGCCAGCAGACGGGACTCTAGCTCTGTTGACGAGCAGTACTTC; J gene: TRBJ2-7; D gene: NA; V gene: TRBV7-2; clone size: once
CDR3 protein: CASSKGGGGYTEAFF; CDR3 DNA: TGTGCCAGTAGTAAGGGTGGTGGGGGCTACACTGAAGCTTTCTTT; J gene: TRBJ1-1; D gene: NA; V gene: TRBV19; clone size: NA
CDR3 protein: CASSFLGGNTEAFF; CDR3 DNA: TGCGCCAGCAGCTTCCTCGGGGGAAATACTGAAGCTTTCTTT; J gene: TRBJ1-1; D gene: NA; V gene: TRBV5-1; clone size: few
CDR3 protein: CSATGVETQYF; CDR3 DNA: TGCAGTGCTACGGGAGTCGAGACCCAGTACTTC; J gene: TRBJ2-5; D gene: NA; V gene: TRBV20-1; clone size: NA
CDR3 protein: CASSRTQREGHEQYF; CDR3 DNA: TGTGCCAGCAGCCGGACACAGCGGGAGGGCCACGAGCAGTACTTC; J gene: TRBJ2-7; D gene: TRBD2; V gene: TRBV5-4; clone size: NA
CDR3 protein: CASSFGGQGYGYTF; CDR3 DNA: TGTGCCAGCAGTTTCGGGGGACAGGGTTATGGCTACACCTTC; J gene: TRBJ1-2; D gene: TRBD1; V gene: TRBV28; clone size: NA
CDR3 protein: CASSSLPETGLSEQYF; CDR3 DNA: TGCGCCAGCAGCTCCCTTCCCGAGACAGGACTTAGCGAGCAGTACTTC; J gene: TRBJ2-7; D gene: NA; V gene: TRBV5-1; clone size: NA
CDR3 protein: CSVEDLRTGSSYEQYF; CDR3 DNA: TGCAGCGTTGAAGATCTTAGGACAGGGAGCTCCTACGAGCAGTACTTC; J gene: TRBJ2-7; D gene: TRBD1; V gene: TRBV29-1; clone size: NA
CDR3 protein: CASSQEMNTEAFF; CDR3 DNA: TGTGCCAGCAGCCAGGAGATGAACACTGAAGCTTTCTTT; J gene: TRBJ1-1; D gene: NA; V gene: TRBV11-1; clone size: NA
CDR3 protein: CASTRGGSETEAFF; CDR3 DNA: TGTGCCAGCACCAGGGGAGGGTCGGAGACTGAAGCTTTCTTT; J gene: TRBJ1-1; D gene: NA; V gene: TRBV28; clone size: few
CDR3 protein: CASSTQGSYGQYF; CDR3 DNA: TGTGCCAGTAGTACCCAAGGGTCGTACGGGCAGTACTTC; J gene: TRBJ2-7; D gene: NA; V gene: TRBV19; clone size: NA
CDR3 protein: CASSPFGGAGNQPQHF; CDR3 DNA: TGTGCCAGCAGCCCCTTCGGGGGGGCTGGCAATCAGCCCCAGCATTTT; J gene: TRBJ1-5; D gene: NA; V gene: TRBV5-6; clone size: NA
CDR3 protein: CASSPSTSGSNTGELFF; CDR3 DNA: TGTGCCAGCAGCCCGAGCACTAGCGGGAGTAACACCGGGGAGCTGTTTTTT; J gene: TRBJ2-2; D gene: TRBD2; V gene: TRBV7-2; clone size: NA
CDR3 protein: CASGKQGGTGELFF; CDR3 DNA: TGTGCCAGCGGCAAACAGGGAGGGACCGGGGAGCTGTTTTTT; J gene: TRBJ2-2; D gene: NA; V gene: TRBV11-3; clone size: NA
CDR3 protein: CASSEYPGPLITGELFF; CDR3 DNA: TGTGCCAGCAGTGAATACCCGGGACCGCTGATCACCGGGGAGCTGTTTTTT; J gene: TRBJ2-2; D gene: NA; V gene: TRBV25-1; clone size: few
CDR3 protein: CASSPGGADTQYF; CDR3 DNA: TGTGCCAGCAGCCCCGGGGGGGCGGATACGCAGTATTTT; J gene: TRBJ2-3; D gene: TRBD2; V gene: TRBV7-9; clone size: NA
CDR3 protein: CASSSRLAGGREQYF; CDR3 DNA: TGTGCCAGCAGTTCTAGACTAGCGGGAGGACGCGAGCAGTACTTC; J gene: TRBJ2-7; D gene: TRBD2; V gene: TRBV2; clone size: NA
CDR3 protein: CASSFRPLRNYGYTF; CDR3 DNA: TGTGCCAGCAGTTTCCGCCCGCTACGTAACTATGGCTACACCTTC; J gene: TRBJ1-2; D gene: NA; V gene: TRBV28; clone size: few
CDR3 protein: CASRGTGYPGELFF; CDR3 DNA: TGTGCCAGCAGGGGGACAGGGTACCCCGGGGAGCTGTTTTTT; J gene: TRBJ2-2; D gene: TRBD1; V gene: TRBV6-5; clone size: NA
CDR3 protein: CASSLRTGVGYEQYF; CDR3 DNA: TGTGCCAGCAGCTTGAGAACGGGGGTGGGTTACGAGCAGTACTTC; J gene: TRBJ2-7; D gene: NA; V gene: TRBV5-4; clone size: NA
CDR3 protein: CASSQDRNRVDEQYF; CDR3 DNA: TGCGCCAGCAGCCAAGACAGGAACAGGGTCGACGAGCAGTACTTC; J gene: TRBJ2-7; D gene: NA; V gene: TRBV4-3; clone size: NA
CDR3 protein: CASSSGLAANEQFF; CDR3 DNA: TGCGCCAGCAGCTCGGGACTAGCGGCGAATGAGCAGTTCTTC; J gene: TRBJ2-1; D gene: TRBD2; V gene: TRBV5-1; clone size: few
CDR3 protein: CASSLEGSIFSNEQFF; CDR3 DNA: TGCGCCAGCAGCTTAGAGGGATCTATCTTTAGCAATGAGCAGTTCTTC; J gene: TRBJ2-1; D gene: NA; V gene: TRBV5-1; clone size: NA
CDR3 protein: CATSRERDSYEQYF; CDR3 DNA: TGTGCCACCAGCAGAGAGAGAGACTCCTACGAGCAGTACTTC; J gene: TRBJ2-7; D gene: NA; V gene: TRBV15; clone size: NA
CDR3 protein: CASSGGTLNQPQHF; CDR3 DNA: TGTGCCAGCAGTGGGGGGACACTTAATCAGCCCCAGCATTTT; J gene: TRBJ1-5; D gene: NA; V gene: TRBV2; clone size: NA
CDR3 protein: CSVARDTDSGANVLTF; CDR3 DNA: TGCAGCGTCGCTAGGGACACCGACTCTGGGGCCAACGTCCTGACTTTC; J gene: TRBJ2-6; D gene: NA; V gene: TRBV29-1; clone size: few
CDR3 protein: CASSSGNRGTYEQYF; CDR3 DNA: TGTGCCAGCAGCTCGGGGAACAGGGGGACCTACGAGCAGTACTTC; J gene: TRBJ2-7; D gene: TRBD1; V gene: TRBV5-6; clone size: NA
CDR3 protein: CAWSKTSGPTGELFF; CDR3 DNA: TGTGCCTGGAGTAAAACTAGCGGACCCACCGGGGAGCTGTTTTTT; J gene: TRBJ2-2; D gene: TRBD2; V gene: TRBV30; clone size: NA
CDR3 protein: CASSSSRLTRYTEAFF; CDR3 DNA: TGTGCCAGCAGCTCCTCTCGCTTGACTCGGTATACTGAAGCTTTCTTT; J gene: TRBJ1-1; D gene: NA; V gene: TRBV7-8; clone size: NA
CDR3 protein: CASSLPPGQLPNTGELFF; CDR3 DNA: TGTGCCAGCAGCTTGCCTCCGGGACAGCTACCGAACACCGGGGAGCTGTTTTTT; J gene: TRBJ2-2; D gene: TRBD1; V gene: TRBV7-2; clone size: NA
CDR3 protein: CASSQEPAVNNGGELFF; CDR3 DNA: TGCGCCAGCAGCCAAGAGCCAGCGGTGAACAATGGCGGGGAGCTGTTTTTT; J gene: TRBJ2-2; D gene: NA; V gene: TRBV4-1; clone size: NA
CDR3 protein: CASSPGTVSYEQYF; CDR3 DNA: TGTGCCAGCAGCCCCGGGACAGTCTCCTACGAGCAGTACTTC; J gene: TRBJ2-7; D gene: TRBD1; V gene: TRBV7-9; clone size: NA
CDR3 protein: CASSLSSGIYNEQFF; CDR3 DNA: TGTGCCAGCAGCCTCTCTAGCGGGATCTACAATGAGCAGTTCTTC; J gene: TRBJ2-1; D gene: TRBD2; V gene: TRBV7-8; clone size: NA
CDR3 protein: CASSRLLSGNTIYF; CDR3 DNA: TGTGCCAGCAGCCGCCTACTTTCTGGAAACACCATATATTTT; J gene: TRBJ1-3; D gene: NA; V gene: TRBV7-2; clone size: NA
CDR3 protein: CASSSGGETNEKLFF; CDR3 DNA: TGTGCCAGCAGCTCAGGGGGGGAAACTAATGAAAAACTGTTTTTT; J gene: TRBJ1-4; D gene: TRBD1; V gene: TRBV7-2; clone size: medium-sized
CDR3 protein: CASSSRTGGRETQYF; CDR3 DNA: TGTGCCAGCAGCAGCCGGACAGGGGGCCGGGAGACCCAGTACTTC; J gene: TRBJ2-5; D gene: TRBD1; V gene: TRBV11-3; clone size: NA